The 16 T cell receptor beta chains below come from one sample, sequenced in a study of cytomegalovirus exposure and HLA in healthy donors. Primers included in the PCR were 60 Vbeta and 13 Jbeta primers. The data were produced by immunoSEQ multiplex PCR, yet TCRdb's version contains in-frame clones alone and is incomplete. This table holds 110,000 to 150,000 clones, around 80% found once. Sequenced: PBMCs. These receptors were collected from a man aged 30-40 years in good health and CMV-seronegative.

The chain combines TRBV19 with TRBJ2-5; 7 bases fit TRBD1. With 6 bases clipped from V and 7 bases from J, the junction kept 14 bases outside the gene matches. Germline CDR1 LNHDA, CDR2 SQIVND (reference sequence). The CDR3 is 15 residues long. CDR3 nucleotide sequence: TGTGCCAGTAGCGGGACGACAGGGCTCTCTGGGACCCAGTACTTC. Protein: CASSGTTGLSGTQYF.

The chain joins TRBV2 to TRBJ1-2; 7 bases line up with TRBD1. The CDR3 has 14 residues. The germline V gene has CDR1 SNHLY and CDR2 FYNNEI. The V gene end was trimmed by 7 bases and the J gene end by 0 bases; junction bases not matched to a gene: 5. The CDR3 spells CASTQTGSNYGYTF. The CDR3 DNA sequence: TGTGCCAGCACCCAGACAGGGTCTAACTATGGCTACACCTTC.

This clone was seen a handful of times. CDR3 sequence reads: CASSLDRVSGELFF. The CDR3 nucleotides are TGTGCCAGCAGCTTGGACAGGGTATCCGGGGAGCTGTTTTTT. The V and J genes are TRBV5-8 and TRBJ2-2; D may be TRBD1 (6 bases). Germline assignment: CDR1 SGHTS and CDR2 YDEGEE. The CDR3 length is 14 residues. Trimming pared 0 bases from V and 6 bases from J, leaving 9 bases between.

The sample holds one count of this clone. The V gene is TRBV4-1, the J gene TRBJ2-5; TRBD2 might be the D (6 bases). V lost 3 bases, J lost 5 bases, and 19 bases lay in between. Germline values: CDR1 MGHRA, CDR2 YSYEKL. This CDR3 region has 16 residues. In nucleotides, the CDR3 is TGCGCCAGCAGCCAGGAAAAGGGGCCGGGAGTGGAGACCCAGTACTTC. Translated: CASSQEKGPGVETQYF.

The chain joins TRBV15 to TRBJ2-5, with unresolved D. The CDR3 is 13 residues long. The V gene lost 11 bases and the J gene lost 5 bases, with 18 bases spanning the gap. Germline V gives CDR1 LNHNV, CDR2 YYDKDF (reference sequence). CDR3 bases: TGTGCCCACTCCCGAGGCCAGAGGGAGACCCAGTACTTC. Translated: CAHSRGQRETQYF.

A few counts support this clone. The chain couples TRBV7-8 to TRBJ1-5; D unclear. Germline assignment: CDR1 SGHVS and CDR2 FQNEAQ. This CDR3 comprises 13 residues. V lost 2 bases and J 3 bases, leaving 5 bases between the germline ends. The CDR3 protein is CASSLQANQPQHF. The CDR3 DNA follows: TGTGCCAGCAGCTTACAGGCCAATCAGCCCCAGCATTTT. The entire variable domain, with the rest obtained from reference TRBV7-8 and TRBJ1-5, is as follows: GAGVSQSPRYKVAKRGQDVALRCDPISGHVSLFWYQQALGQGPEFLTYFQNEAQLDKSGLPSDRFFAERPEGSVSTLKIQRTQQEDSAVYLCASSLQANQPQHFGDGTRLSIL.

The chain employs TRBV5-1 and TRBJ2-1, with 9 bases fitting TRBD1. V lost 0 bases to trimming and J lost 4 bases; unmatched junction nucleotides: 8. From germline, CDR1 is SGHRS and CDR2 YFSETQ. CDR3 length equals 17 residues. CDR3 nucleotides: TGCGCCAGCAGCTTGGAGGGCCCCGGGACAGGGTACAATGAGCAGTTCTTC. Its protein product is CASSLEGPGTGYNEQFF.

This rearrangement joins TRBV28 to TRBJ2-7, with D possibly being TRBD2 (6 bases). Trimming shortened V by 8 bases and J by 7 bases, and 12 bases separated the two germline ends. CDR1 is MDHEN, CDR2 SYDVKM, per germline. The CDR3 has 11 residues. CDR3 DNA sequence: TGTGCCAGCCGGGGAGGAAAGGAGCAGTACTTC. Translating gives CASRGGKEQYF.

This rearrangement joins TRBV28 to TRBJ2-3; TRBD2 agrees at 7 bases. J was trimmed by 3 bases and V by 5 bases; bases with no gene match: 11. The germline V gene encodes CDR1 MDHEN and CDR2 SYDVKM. The CDR3 covers 16 residues. CDR3 amino acids: CASSIRGRRVTDTQYF. For the CDR3, the DNA is TGTGCCAGCAGTATCCGCGGGAGAAGGGTTACAGATACGCAGTATTTT. Filled out from reference TRBV28 and TRBJ2-3, the complete variable domain reads DVKVTQSSRYLVKRTGEKVFLECVQDMDHENMFWYRQDPGLGLRLIYFSYDVKMKEKGDIPEGYSVSREKKERFSLILESASTNQTSMYLCASSIRGRRVTDTQYFGPGTRLTVL.

The rearrangement uses TRBV7-8 and TRBJ2-3, with D possibly being TRBD1 (6 bases). The CDR3 extends over 14 amino acids. CDR1 SGHVS and CDR2 FQNEAQ come from the germline V gene. Trimming pared 4 bases from V and 2 bases from J, leaving 10 bases between. CDR3 DNA: TGTGCCAGCAGCTGGACAGCGACCACAGATACGCAGTATTTT. It yields the protein CASSWTATTDTQYF.

The chain joins TRBV4-1 to TRBJ2-7; 9 bases are a match to TRBD2. Germline trimming cut 1 base from V and 4 bases from J; bases unmatched to any gene: 2. Per germline, CDR1 MGHRA and CDR2 YSYEKL. There are 14 residues in the CDR3. CDR3 protein: CASSQVSGGYEQYF. The CDR3 region has the DNA TGCGCCAGCAGCCAAGTTAGCGGGGGTTACGAGCAGTACTTC.

V is TRBV4-2 and J is TRBJ2-3; 14 nucleotides match TRBD2. The CDR3 spans 17 residues. Germline CDR1 is LGHNA and CDR2 is YNFKEQ. J was trimmed by 5 bases and V by 1 base; bases with no gene match: 5. DNA of the CDR3: TGTGCCAGCAGCCAAGGCCTGACTAGCGGGGGGGGAGATACGCAGTATTTT. Its protein product is CASSQGLTSGGGDTQYF.

J is TRBJ2-1 and V is TRBV6-1, with a tentative D call TRBD2 (6 bases). The CDR3 extends over 15 amino acids. Trimming removed 2 bases from V and 3 bases from J, with 11 bases in between. Germline-derived CDR1 and CDR2 are MNHNS and SASEGT. The CDR3 reads CASSETTSSYNEQFF. The CDR3 region has the DNA TGTGCCAGCAGTGAAACTACTAGCAGCTACAATGAGCAGTTCTTC.

Only a few counts were recorded for this clone. V and J are TRBV6-1 and TRBJ1-3; D ambiguous. The CDR3 has 15 amino acids. Germline V CDR1 and CDR2: MNHNS, SASEGT. The V gene lost 5 bases and the J gene lost 2 bases, with 13 bases spanning the gap. This CDR3 is CASSTPRAAGNTIYF. CDR3 bases: TGTGCCAGCAGTACACCCAGAGCGGCTGGAAACACCATATATTTT.

The DNA for the CDR3 is TGTGCCACCAGCAGTGCTAGCGGGGGAACCAATGAGCAGTTCTTC. The encoded protein is CATSSASGGTNEQFF. The chain has TRBV15 and TRBJ2-1; TRBD2 agrees at 10 bases. V was pared by 3 bases and J by 6 bases, with 5 bases of the junction left unmatched. The CDR3 sequence is 15 residues long. CDR1 is LNHNV and CDR2 is YYDKDF in the germline V gene (reference sequence).

The J gene is TRBJ2-7, the V gene TRBV27; tentatively, D is TRBD1 (6 bases). This CDR3 region has 14 residues. Trimming removed 5 bases from V and 2 bases from J, with 13 bases in between. The germline CDR1 and CDR2 sequences are MNHEY and SMNVEV (reference sequence). The DNA for the CDR3 is TGTGCCAGCAGTCTTACAGGGAGCCCCTACGAGCAGTACTTC. Translation gives CASSLTGSPYEQYF.